One sample yielded the 30 T cell receptor beta chains listed below, sequenced in a study of cytomegalovirus exposure and HLA in healthy donors. Some clones are missing from TCRdb's copy, which holds only in-frame ones; the method was immunoSEQ multiplex PCR. In the table there are approximately 180,000 clones, approximately 86% of which are singletons. Material: PBMCs. The receptors here all came from a man aged 18 to 29 in good health and CMV-seropositive.

The chain couples TRBV27 to TRBJ2-7; 9 bases agree with TRBD1. The germline V gene has CDR1 MNHEY and CDR2 SMNVEV (reference sequence). V lost 5 bases to trimming and J lost 3 bases; unmatched junction nucleotides: 5. This CDR3 comprises 14 residues. The CDR3 protein is CASSPGTGIYEQYF. CDR3 nucleotides: TGTGCCAGCAGTCCCGGGACAGGGATCTACGAGCAGTACTTC.

This chain joins TRBV9 and TRBJ2-1; tentatively, D is TRBD2 (6 bases). CDR1 is SGDLS, CDR2 YYNGEE, per germline. The length of the CDR3 is 12 residues. Trimming took 0 bases from V and 12 from J, leaving 10 bases between them. CDR3 DNA sequence: TGTGCCAGCAGCGTAGTAGGAGGGTGGCAGTTCTTC. This gives the protein CASSVVGGWQFF.

This clone was counted once. The chain joins TRBV7-3 to TRBJ2-1; maybe TRBD2 (5 bases). The CDR3 is made up of 15 amino acids. Germline-derived CDR1 and CDR2 are SGHTA and FQGTGA. V gave up 2 bases and J gave up 0 bases, with 8 bases separating them. CDR3 DNA: TGTGCCAGCAGCTTACGAGGGAGCTCCTACAATGAGCAGTTCTTC. Translated, it gives CASSLRGSSYNEQFF. Full variable domain (remainder filled in from reference TRBV7-3 and TRBJ2-1): GAGVSQTPSNKVTEKGKYVELRCDPISGHTALYWYRQSLGQGPEFLIYFQGTGAADDSGLPNDRFFAVRPEGSVSTLKIQRTERGDSAVYLCASSLRGSSYNEQFFGPGTRLTVL.

The chain links TRBV27 to TRBJ2-2, with 7 bases matching TRBD2. V lost 5 bases, J lost 4 bases, and 4 bases stayed unmatched. The CDR3 length is 14 residues. Germline-derived CDR1 and CDR2 are MNHEY and SMNVEV (reference sequence). The CDR3 loop reads CASSGGGSTGELFF. DNA for the CDR3: TGTGCCAGCAGTGGGGGGGGGTCCACCGGGGAGCTGTTTTTT.

This chain joins TRBV27 and TRBJ1-6, with TRBD1 identical over 8 bases. Germline CDR1 reads MNHEY; CDR2 reads SMNVEV (reference sequence). This CDR3 contains 14 residues. J lost 6 bases, V lost 7 bases, and 5 bases had no gene match. The CDR3 region is CASTGGYSNSPLHF. DNA for the CDR3: TGTGCCAGCACAGGGGGCTACTCTAATTCACCCCTCCACTTT.

Regarding this clone: No DNA is shown, since the ends of the CDR3 on it are uncertain; the CDR3 is the one TCRdb lists. The V call is TRBV29-1, the J call TRBJ2-3; the table's D gene call, TRBD1, was not cross checked with the DNA. The CDR3 region is 9 residues in length, termini included. Germline CDR1 SQVTM, CDR2 ANQGSEA. CDR3 region: CSVGTGAYF.

The chain recombines TRBV5-4 with TRBJ2-5; 7 bases are shared with TRBD2. Germline CDR1 and CDR2: SGHNT and YYREEE (reference sequence). Trimming at V came to 4 bases and at J to 5 bases, leaving 11 bases not matched to a gene. The CDR3 loop spans 15 amino acids. Here the CDR3 reads CASSRPSGEGETQYF. DNA for the CDR3: TGTGCCAGCAGCAGGCCTAGCGGAGAGGGGGAGACCCAGTACTTC.

This chain links TRBV27 with TRBJ2-7; D gene ambiguous. Germline-derived CDR1 and CDR2 are MNHEY and SMNVEV (reference sequence). This CDR3 is 12 amino acids long. Between the trimmed V and J ends, which lost 6 bases and 7 bases, there was a span of 13 bases. The CDR3 DNA reads as TGTGCCAGCAGACCATACCCAGAAGAGCAGTACTTC. This translates into CASRPYPEEQYF.

About this clone itself: A far larger clone is only one base removed, so a read error is likely. The V gene is TRBV28, the J gene TRBJ1-1; 7 bases are shared with TRBD1. Trimming cost V 4 bases and J 2 bases; bases outside gene matches: 1. Germline CDR1 and CDR2: MDHEN and SYDVKM. This CDR3 has 13 residues. The CDR3 nucleotides are TGTGCCAGCAGTTGGACAGGTAACACTGAAGCTTTCTTT. Its protein is CASSWTGNTEAFF.

J is TRBJ2-2 and V is TRBV29-1; a possible D gene is TRBD2 (6 bases). The V gene lost 3 bases and the J gene lost 5 bases, with 19 bases spanning the gap. CDR1 is SQVTM and CDR2 is ANQGSEA in the germline V gene. The CDR3 loop spans 16 amino acids. In DNA, the CDR3 is TGCAGCGTTGAGTTCCCGGGTGGGGAGGTGACCGGGGAGCTGTTTTTT. It yields the protein CSVEFPGGEVTGELFF.

The chain combines TRBV7-9 with TRBJ2-7; TRBD1 is a possible D gene (5 bases). The CDR3 is 12 residues long. Per the germline V gene, CDR1 is SEHNR and CDR2 is FQNEAQ (reference sequence). V gave up 5 bases and J gave up 3 bases, with 8 bases separating them. The CDR3 DNA reads TGTGCCAGCAGCCCTACAGGCTACGAGCAGTACTTC. Protein sequence: CASSPTGYEQYF.

V gene TRBV18 combines with J gene TRBJ2-5; 8 bases are shared with TRBD2. CDR1 is KGHSH, CDR2 LQKENI, per germline. The CDR3 sequence is 14 residues long. Trimming at V came to 6 bases and at J to 2 bases, leaving 5 bases not matched to a gene. CDR3 loop: CASSRGGFQETQYF. The CDR3 DNA reads TGTGCCAGCTCTCGGGGGGGCTTTCAAGAGACCCAGTACTTC.

The chain links TRBV2 to TRBJ2-7, with 7 bases identical to TRBD1. The germline gives CDR1 SNHLY, CDR2 FYNNEI. There are 15 residues in the CDR3. Unmatched junction bases numbered 10, after V lost 7 bases and J lost 1 base. The CDR3 DNA follows: TGTGCCAGCATGGGACAGCAGTTCCCATCCTACGAGCAGTACTTC. Translating gives CASMGQQFPSYEQYF.

Points on this clone: The sample carries other DNA sequences with the same CDR3. J is TRBJ2-5 and V is TRBV6-5; perhaps TRBD1 as D (6 bases). CDR3 size: 14 residues. V lost 0 bases to trimming and J lost 5 bases, with 10 bases between them. Per the germline V gene, CDR1 is MNHEY and CDR2 is SVGAGI. The CDR3 DNA reads as TGTGCCAGCAGTTACTCGGGCCAGGGGGAGACCCAGTACTTC. This translates into CASSYSGQGETQYF.

This clone was detected once. V is TRBV28 and J is TRBJ1-4; 9 bases are shared with TRBD1. This CDR3 spans 14 amino acids. J gave up 8 bases and V 7 bases, and 8 bases lay outside the gene matches. Per germline, CDR1 MDHEN and CDR2 SYDVKM. The CDR3 here is CASISGTGYEKLFF. The CDR3 DNA sequence: TGTGCCAGCATCTCTGGGACAGGGTACGAAAAACTGTTTTTT.

The chain joins TRBV7-8 to TRBJ2-5; D possibly corresponds to TRBD1 (5 bases). The CDR3 is made up of 14 amino acids. The germline V gene has CDR1 SGHVS and CDR2 FQNEAQ. V was clipped by 4 bases and J by 4 bases, with 13 bases between them. The CDR3 protein is CASSSLAGRETQYF. Written as DNA, the CDR3 is TGTGCCAGCAGCTCCTTGGCAGGGCGAGAGACCCAGTACTTC.

V gene TRBV5-4 combines with J gene TRBJ2-1, with 8 bases fitting TRBD2. V lost 4 bases, J lost 6 bases, and 3 bases stayed unmatched. This CDR3 has 13 amino acids. The V gene's germline CDR1 is SGHNT and CDR2 YYREEE (reference sequence). CDR3 in DNA: TGTGCCAGCAGCCCCGGGACTAGCAATGAGCAGTTCTTC. Its protein is CASSPGTSNEQFF.

This clone showed up just a few times. The V gene is TRBV27, the J gene TRBJ2-1, with a tentative D call TRBD1 (5 bases). CDR1 MNHEY and CDR2 SMNVEV come from the germline V gene (reference sequence). Trimming pared 1 base from V and 6 bases from J, leaving 16 bases between. The CDR3 sequence is 16 residues long. This CDR3 reads CASSLLQGRWGNEQFF. Written as DNA, the CDR3 is TGTGCCAGCAGTTTATTGCAGGGAAGGTGGGGCAATGAGCAGTTCTTC.

This clone occurred once. V usage is TRBV6-6 and J usage is TRBJ1-5; D is perhaps TRBD1 (6 bases). Germline V gene data show CDR1 as MNHNY and CDR2 as SVGAGI (reference sequence). Deletions cut 2 bases from V and 4 bases from J, with 15 bases between. CDR3 size: 16 residues. The CDR3 here is CASSYLTGQRNQPQHF. The CDR3 nucleotides are TGTGCCAGCAGTTACCTCACAGGGCAGCGGAATCAGCCCCAGCATTTT.

This clone was seen more than once but under ten times. The chain combines TRBV7-9 with TRBJ2-7; 7 bases are a match to TRBD1. The germline V gene has CDR1 SEHNR and CDR2 FQNEAQ (reference sequence). The V gene end was trimmed by 8 bases and the J gene end by 3 bases; junction bases not matched to a gene: 4. The CDR3 contains 12 residues. DNA for the CDR3: TGTGCCAGCCACCGGGACAGCTACGAGCAGTACTTC. This encodes CASHRDSYEQYF.

The V call is TRBV27, the J call TRBJ2-1; perhaps TRBD1 as D (6 bases). CDR1 and CDR2 (germline): MNHEY, SMNVEV (reference sequence). The CDR3 contains 14 residues. The V gene lost 2 bases and the J gene lost 4 bases, with 9 bases spanning the gap. CDR3 region: CASSLQDSYNEQFF. In DNA, the CDR3 is TGTGCCAGCAGTTTACAGGACAGTTACAATGAGCAGTTCTTC.

This chain links TRBV6-5 with TRBJ2-2; TRBD1 is a possible D gene (6 bases). The germline CDR1 and CDR2 sequences are MNHEY and SVGAGI. The V end was cut by 6 bases, the J end by 0 bases, with 11 bases between. The length of the CDR3 is 15 residues. CDR3 nucleotides: TGTGCCAGCAGGACAGGCTTCGCGAACACCGGGGAGCTGTTTTTT. It translates to CASRTGFANTGELFF.

The chain is built from TRBV4-1 and TRBJ2-7; D call uncertain. V gave up 3 bases and J gave up 3 bases, with 15 bases separating them. This CDR3 comprises 15 residues. Germline loops: CDR1 MGHRA, CDR2 YSYEKL. The CDR3 sequence: CASSHGAGTDYEQYF. DNA for the CDR3: TGCGCCAGCAGCCACGGCGCAGGTACTGACTACGAGCAGTACTTC.

In this sample, this clone turned up once. The rearrangement joins TRBV4-1 to TRBJ2-1; the D gene is possibly TRBD1 (6 bases). The CDR3 runs to 15 residues. The V end lost 6 bases, the J end lost 0 bases, and 12 bases lay between the germline ends. The V gene's germline CDR1 is MGHRA and CDR2 YSYEKL. The CDR3 here is CASSRTVTSYNEQFF. The CDR3 bases are TGCGCCAGCAGTCGGACAGTGACCTCCTACAATGAGCAGTTCTTC.

V is TRBV5-5 and J is TRBJ1-2; D perhaps matches TRBD1 (6 bases). The CDR3 contains 14 residues. CDR1 is SGHKS, CDR2 YYEKEE, per germline (reference sequence). V dropped 8 bases and J dropped 8 bases, with 22 bases sitting between them. CDR3 protein: CASRWDISSQGYTF. The CDR3 DNA reads TGTGCCAGTAGGTGGGACATCTCCTCCCAAGGCTACACCTTC.

The chain is built from TRBV5-4 and TRBJ1-2; D uncertain. This CDR3 region has 18 residues. Germline assignment: CDR1 SGHNT and CDR2 YYREEE (reference sequence). Trimming cost V 4 bases and J 0 bases, with 22 bases left between them. Written as DNA, the CDR3 is TGTGCCAGCAGCGAGGGATCCCCAGTTCGGGTTTCTAACTATGGCTACACCTTC. It codes for CASSEGSPVRVSNYGYTF.

The chain combines TRBV20-1 with TRBJ2-1; D is undetermined. Germline CDR1 and CDR2: DFQATT and SNEGSKA (reference sequence). This CDR3 is 11 amino acids long. Trimming stripped 3 bases from V and 6 bases from J, with 6 bases between. As DNA, the CDR3 is TGCAGTGCTAGTATCTTCAATGAGCAGTTCTTC. Translation: CSASIFNEQFF.

This chain links TRBV10-3 with TRBJ1-5; maybe TRBD1 (5 bases). The length of the CDR3 is 13 residues. With 6 bases removed from V and 5 bases from J, the gap between germline ends came to 11 bases. Germline assignment: CDR1 ENHRY and CDR2 SYGVKD. The CDR3 protein is CAIRGQDDQPQHF. The CDR3 DNA reads as TGTGCCATCAGAGGACAAGATGATCAGCCCCAGCATTTT.

This chain links TRBV27 with TRBJ1-4; possibly TRBD1 for D (6 bases). This CDR3 spans 15 amino acids. The V end was cut by 6 bases, the J end by 4 bases, with 15 bases between. Germline assignment: CDR1 MNHEY and CDR2 SMNVEV (reference sequence). CDR3 protein: CASSSRQDFNEKLFF. CDR3 bases: TGTGCCAGCAGCTCCAGACAGGACTTTAATGAAAAACTGTTTTTT. Filled out from reference TRBV27 and TRBJ1-4, the complete variable domain reads EAQVTQNPRYLITVTGKKLTVTCSQNMNHEYMSWYRQDPGLGLRQIYYSMNVEVTDKGDVPEGYKVSRKEKRNFPLILESPSPNQTSLYFCASSSRQDFNEKLFFGSGTQLSVL.

The J gene is TRBJ1-5, the V gene TRBV2, with TRBD1 matching over 9 bases. V dropped 3 bases and J dropped 5; count of bases not matched to a gene: 2. The CDR3 covers 14 residues. Germline values: CDR1 SNHLY, CDR2 FYNNEI. The CDR3 here is CASSEDRGYQPQHF. The CDR3 DNA sequence: TGTGCCAGCAGTGAGGACAGGGGTTATCAGCCCCAGCATTTT.